This passage covers 11 T cell receptor beta chains from one sample sequenced in a study of T cell responses to AZD1222 COVID-19 vaccine. Generated by immunoSEQ multiplex PCR, the TCRdb table keeps only in-frame clones and is missing some. The sample contains about 140,000 clones, over 85% of which appear only once. The sequencing here drew on peripheral blood, taken on day 0 of AZD1222 vaccination. Receptor source: an adult in good health.

The chain combines TRBV2 with TRBJ2-2, with 7 bases identical to TRBD1. Trimming removed 9 bases from V and 3 bases from J; junction bases left unmatched: 10. Germline V lookup: CDR1 SNHLY, CDR2 FYNNEI. This CDR3 spans 15 amino acids. This CDR3 is CARSPGQMDTGELFF. CDR3 DNA sequence: TGTGCCAGGTCCCCGGGACAGATGGACACCGGGGAGCTGTTTTTT.

CDR3 protein: CASSEASYGYTF. CDR3 sequence (DNA): TGTGCCAGCAGTGAGGCCAGTTATGGCTACACCTTC. The chain recombines TRBV6-1 with TRBJ1-2; D is unclear. The CDR3 covers 12 residues. Germline CDR1 MNHNS, CDR2 SASEGT. V shed 3 bases and J shed 5 bases, with 7 bases lying between them.

The chain combines TRBV19 with TRBJ2-7; no clear D. Trimming shortened V by 5 bases and J by 4 bases, and 15 bases separated the two germline ends. The germline V gene encodes CDR1 LNHDA and CDR2 SQIVND (reference sequence). The CDR3 is made up of 14 amino acids. CDR3 sequence (DNA): TGTGCCAGTAGTGAGACAACTTCGGTATACGAGCAGTACTTC. This encodes CASSETTSVYEQYF.

The chain uses TRBV11-3 and TRBJ2-1, with 7 bases matching TRBD2. Per the germline V gene, CDR1 is SGHNT and CDR2 is YENEEA. The J segment lost 7 bases and the V segment lost 2 bases, leaving 8 bases of the junction unmatched. CDR3 length equals 15 residues. The CDR3 bases are TGTGCCAGCAGCTTAAGGGGTGTGGGGGGGAATGAGCAGTTCTTC. It specifies CASSLRGVGGNEQFF.

The rearrangement joins TRBV27 to TRBJ1-1; D call uncertain. The germline V and J ends were trimmed by 6 bases and 1 base, with 12 bases remaining between them. The CDR3 spans 14 residues. CDR1 is MNHEY, CDR2 SMNVEV, per germline (reference sequence). Written as DNA, the CDR3 is TGTGCCAGCAGACTGGCCCCGGGGAACACTGAAGCTTTCTTT. Protein product: CASRLAPGNTEAFF.

The chain joins TRBV18 to TRBJ1-1, with D unresolved. The CDR3 totals 12 residues. V gave up 4 bases and J gave up 2 bases, with 5 bases separating them. Per the germline V gene, CDR1 is KGHSH and CDR2 is LQKENI. CDR3 loop: CASSRGNTEAFF. The CDR3 nucleotides read TGTGCCAGCTCACGGGGAAACACTGAAGCTTTCTTT.

The chain combines TRBV3-1 (or the pseudogene TRBV3-2) with TRBJ1-2; no reliable D call. Germline V gene sequence: CDR1 LGHDT, CDR2 YNNKEL (reference sequence). The CDR3 has 15 amino acids. Trimming stripped 4 bases from V and 4 bases from J, with 16 bases between. CDR3 protein: CASSRTPELTYGYTF. Written as DNA, the CDR3 is TGTGCCAGCAGCCGGACTCCAGAACTTACCTATGGCTACACCTTC.

The chain combines TRBV11-2 with TRBJ2-2, with TRBD1 matching over 9 bases. Germline V gives CDR1 SGHAT, CDR2 FQNNGV. The junction had 13 bases not matched to a gene; V was cut back by 4 bases and J by 7 bases. There are 17 residues in the CDR3. The CDR3 sequence: CASSSRPPGQGIGELFF. In nucleotides, the CDR3 is TGTGCCAGCAGCTCTCGCCCTCCGGGACAGGGTATCGGGGAGCTGTTTTTT.

This chain links TRBV19 with TRBJ1-1, with unresolved D. The CDR3 loop spans 13 amino acids. Deletions cut 2 bases from V and 0 bases from J, with 4 bases between. The germline CDR1 and CDR2 sequences are LNHDA and SQIVND (reference sequence). The CDR3, as DNA: TGTGCCAGTAGTATACGAGTGAACACTGAAGCTTTCTTT. It translates to CASSIRVNTEAFF.

This sequence joins TRBV4-1 and TRBJ2-1, with D perhaps TRBD2 (6 bases). The CDR3 has 19 residues. V was trimmed by 5 bases and J by 4 bases, leaving 27 bases between them. Germline loops: CDR1 MGHRA, CDR2 YSYEKL. The CDR3 DNA reads as TGCGCCAGCAGCGACCGGGACTGGCCCGGGGAGCCGGGATACAATGAGCAGTTCTTC. This translates into CASSDRDWPGEPGYNEQFF.

The rearrangement uses TRBV27 and TRBJ1-2; 9 nucleotides match TRBD1. With V trimmed by 6 bases and J by 8 bases, 13 bases remained unmatched. CDR3 length: 15 amino acids. The germline V gene has CDR1 MNHEY and CDR2 SMNVEV (reference sequence). For the CDR3, the DNA is TGTGCCAGCAGCCCAGAGAGACAGGGGGTAGGAGGCTACACCTTC. Its translation: CASSPERQGVGGYTF.